This record covers a single T cell receptor delta chain. Its antigen is unknown. The data belong to a study of Vδ1+ human thymocytes. General study results and limits: Highly polyclonal TRG and TRD repertoires with Gaussian CDR3 length distributions appeared in thymus. Around 20% of thymic delta-chain sequences were Vdelta2, with few Vdelta3, unlike blood Vdelta1+ controls. Many TRG clonotypes were shared between donors; TRD repertoires were essentially private.

Sorted Vdelta1+ thymocytes were roughly 97% to 99.6% pure. V lost 1 base, J lost 3 bases, and 21 bases lay in between. The CDR3 extends over 18 amino acids. From germline, CDR1 is TSWWSYY and CDR2 QGS. The template was reverse-transcribed extracted RNA. CDR3 amplicons came from multiplex PCR with pooled V-gene forward and constant-region reverse primers. TCRdb reapplied CATT to the multiplex PCR reads. The sample consists of 54,000 or so delta-chain clones, roughly 15% of them appearing once. Source material: Vdelta1+ gamma-delta thymocytes from the thymus. Subset meaning: FACS-sorted CD3+ TCRalphabeta- TCRVdelta1+ TCRVdelta2- thymocytes. The receptor comes from a boy under two years old who had congenital heart surgery. The V and J genes are TRDV1 and TRDJ1; D uncertain. The CDR3 loop is CALGEPPSPGICPDKLIF. DNA of the CDR3: TGTGCTCTTGGGGAACCACCTAGCCCGGGAATCTGCCCCGATAAACTCATCTTT.